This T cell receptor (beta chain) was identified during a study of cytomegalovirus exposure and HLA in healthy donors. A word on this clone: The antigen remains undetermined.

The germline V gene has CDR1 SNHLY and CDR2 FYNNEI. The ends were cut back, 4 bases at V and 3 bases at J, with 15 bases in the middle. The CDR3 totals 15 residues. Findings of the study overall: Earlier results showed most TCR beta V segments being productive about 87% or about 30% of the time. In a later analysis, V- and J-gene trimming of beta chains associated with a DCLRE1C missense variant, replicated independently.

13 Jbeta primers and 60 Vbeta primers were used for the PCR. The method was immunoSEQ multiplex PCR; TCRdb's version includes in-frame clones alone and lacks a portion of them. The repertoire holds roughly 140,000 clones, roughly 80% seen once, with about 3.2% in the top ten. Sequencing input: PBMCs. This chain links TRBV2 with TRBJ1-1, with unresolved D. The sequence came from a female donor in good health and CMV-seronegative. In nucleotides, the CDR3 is TGTGCCAGCAGTGTTTCCACCGCGGGTGACACTGAAGCTTTCTTT. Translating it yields CASSVSTAGDTEAFF.